A selection of T cell receptor beta chains follows, all from one sample in a study of OX40 agonist ivuxolimab in advanced cancers. Repertoires were generated with immunoSEQ multiplex PCR, while TCRdb's copy carries only in-frame clones and drops some. The sample includes about 110,000 clones, about nine tenths of them seen just once. This specimen consisted of CD4+ or CD8+ T cells sorted from blood, obtained in a trial of the OX40 agonist ivuxolimab. The receptors here all came from an adult with an advanced solid tumor such as melanoma, head and neck, liver or kidney cancer. The CDR3 runs from the conserved cysteine through the conserved F or W. D genes are given only for firm matches. Clone size appears in some rows only: once, few, many, or a class for an expanded clone.

d_call	clone_size	j_call	v_call	cdr3_nt	cdr3_aa
-	few	TRBJ1-3	TRBV18	TGTGCCAGCTCACCCCAGTCACCACCTTCTGGAAACACCATATATTTT	CASSPQSPPSGNTIYF
-	-	TRBJ1-1	TRBV15	TGTGCCACCAGCAGAGGAGGGGCCACCTTTGAAGCTTTCTTT	CATSRGGATFEAFF
TRBD1	-	TRBJ1-2	TRBV19	TGTGCCAGTAGTTCGATCACAGGGGTGACGTATGGCTACACCTTC	CASSSITGVTYGYTF
TRBD1	-	TRBJ2-7	TRBV11-2	TGTGCCAGCAGCACCCGACAGGGGCTATTGTTCAACGAGCAGTACTTC	CASSTRQGLLFNEQYF
TRBD2	-	TRBJ2-7	TRBV10-2	TGCGCCAGCACCGGGAAAACTAGCGGGGGGGCATACGAGCAGTACTTC	CASTGKTSGGAYEQYF
TRBD1	-	TRBJ1-1	TRBV11-3	TGTGCCAGCAGCTTAGTGGGACAGGGGGCGACGCAGGAATTGAACACTGAAGCTTTCTTT	CASSLVGQGATQELNTEAFF
-	-	TRBJ2-3	TRBV7-6	TGTGCCAGCAGCCCGGCCACAGATACGCAGTATTTT	CASSPATDTQYF
TRBD1	-	TRBJ2-3	TRBV7-9	TGTGCCAGCAGCTCCCGACAGGGCGCAGATACGCAGTATTTT	CASSSRQGADTQYF
-	once	TRBJ1-1	TRBV19	TGTGCCAGTAGTATTCGGGACGCTGAAGCTTTCTTT	CASSIRDAEAFF
-	-	TRBJ2-7	TRBV7-9	TGTGCCAGCACCTCCGGTAGGGCCTACGAGCAGTACTTC	CASTSGRAYEQYF
-	-	TRBJ1-1	TRBV7-9	TGTGCCAGCAGCTTAGAGAACACTGAAGCTTTCTTT	CASSLENTEAFF
-	-	TRBJ1-2	TRBV19	TGTGCCCTCCTTCATGGCTACACCTTC	CALLHGYTF
-	-	TRBJ1-3	TRBV9	TGTGCCAGCAGCGTATGGGGGGGCTCAACTGGAAACACCATATATTTT	CASSVWGGSTGNTIYF
-	-	TRBJ2-3	TRBV7-6	TGTGCCAGCAGCTTCGGGAGCGCCGGCACAGATACGCAGTATTTT	CASSFGSAGTDTQYF
-	-	TRBJ1-2	TRBV6-5	TGTGCCAGCAGTTACTCGAGAGTCTATGGCTACACCTTC	CASSYSRVYGYTF
-	few	TRBJ2-3	TRBV18	TGTGCCAGCTCACCAATTAGAAGCGTCATCGGCACAGATACGCAGTATTTT	CASSPIRSVIGTDTQYF